This TCR beta chain came from a study of Ad26.COV2.S vaccination and SARS-CoV-2 variants. For the study at large: Donor was assigned to the Ad26.COV2.S arm of trial COV1001. Recipients of Ad26.COV2.S got it intramuscularly, once or twice 56 days apart.

The method was immunoSEQ multiplex PCR; TCRdb's version includes in-frame clones alone and lacks a portion of them. The table includes over 400,000 clones, around 92% detected once. The V end lost 3 bases, the J end lost 3 bases, and 8 bases lay between the germline ends. The CDR3 has 13 residues. Germline CDR1 is SGHNT and CDR2 is YYREEE (reference sequence). Treatment here: some 20 received Ad26.COV2.S at low or high dose, single or two shots; 5 received placebo; per-sample allocation not given. Samples came from day 63 after the first vaccine or placebo injection. This clone was seen only a few times.

The sequence came from a person between 18 and 59 years old who received the Ad26.COV2.S COVID-19 vaccine or a placebo. The sequenced sample was peripheral blood, obtained in a trial of Ad26.COV2.S vaccine versus placebo. The chain uses TRBV5-4 and TRBJ2-3, with D uncertain. The DNA for the CDR3 is TGTGCCAGCAGCTCTATACAAACAGATACGCAGTATTTT. This translates into CASSSIQTDTQYF.